This T cell receptor beta chain originates from a study of blood T cells in healthy people across ages. This clonotype was seen more than once but under ten times. Primers used in a second PCR of about 7 to 12 cycles were a sample-barcoded 5' primer and a J-beta primer mix. All samples gave at least 2.5 million CDR3-containing paired-end reads. TCRdb redid the calling of the 5' RACE reads with MiXCR, one entry per CDR3 protein. The sample carries hundreds of thousands of distinct CDR3 sequences, about 52% recorded once. Trimming took off 4 bases at V and 1 base at J, with 14 bases between the two ends. This CDR3 has 15 residues. Per germline, CDR1 MNHEY and CDR2 SVGAGI.

The V gene is TRBV6-5, the J gene TRBJ2-7, with D perhaps matching TRBD2 (6 bases). Sequencing input: blood. This clonotype originated in an older woman in good health. The CDR3: CASSWSEGQSYEQYF. DNA for the CDR3: TGTGCCAGCAGTTGGTCGGAGGGGCAGTCCTACGAGCAGTACTTC.